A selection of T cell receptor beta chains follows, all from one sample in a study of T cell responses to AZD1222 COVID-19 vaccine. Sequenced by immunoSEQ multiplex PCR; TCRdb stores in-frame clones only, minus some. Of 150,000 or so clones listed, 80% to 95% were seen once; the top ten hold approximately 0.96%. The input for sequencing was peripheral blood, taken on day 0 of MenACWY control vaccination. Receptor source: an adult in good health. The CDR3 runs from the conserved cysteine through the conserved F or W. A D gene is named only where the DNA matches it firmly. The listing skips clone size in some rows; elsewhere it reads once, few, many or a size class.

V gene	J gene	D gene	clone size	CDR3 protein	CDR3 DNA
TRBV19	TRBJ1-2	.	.	CASSRDTYGYTF	TGTGCCAGTAGTCGCGACACCTATGGCTACACCTTC
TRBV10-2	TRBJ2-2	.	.	CASSLPGGPTGELFF	TGCGCCAGCAGTCTCCCGGGGGGCCCCACCGGGGAGCTGTTTTTT
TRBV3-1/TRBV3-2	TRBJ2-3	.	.	CASSQWVGDTDTQYF	TGTGCCAGCAGCCAATGGGTGGGAGACACAGATACGCAGTATTTT
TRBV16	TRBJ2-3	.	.	CASSRGDTQYF	TGTGCCAGCAGCCGAGGAGATACGCAGTATTTT
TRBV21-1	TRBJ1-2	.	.	CASSKTRGGGYGYTF	TGTGCCAGCAGCAAAACTCGGGGAGGGGGATATGGCTACACCTTC
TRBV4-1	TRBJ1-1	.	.	CASSQIAGVVMNTEAFF	TGCGCCAGCAGCCAAATAGCAGGGGTGGTCATGAACACTGAAGCTTTCTTT
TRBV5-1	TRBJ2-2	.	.	CASSFISSNTGELFF	TGCGCCAGCAGCTTTATCAGCTCGAACACCGGGGAGCTGTTTTTT
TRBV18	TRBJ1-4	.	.	CASSPQGNEKLFF	TGTGCCAGCTCACCACAGGGAAATGAAAAACTGTTTTTT
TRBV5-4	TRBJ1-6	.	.	CASSLAPGVRNSPLHF	TGTGCCAGCAGCTTGGCCCCAGGTGTAAGGAATTCACCCCTCCACTTT
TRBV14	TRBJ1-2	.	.	CASSQGLSSNYGYTF	TGTGCCAGCAGCCAAGGTCTCAGCAGTAACTATGGCTACACCTTC
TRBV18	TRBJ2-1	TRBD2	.	CASSPTSGSRNEQFF	TGTGCCAGCTCACCGACTAGCGGGAGTAGAAATGAGCAGTTCTTC
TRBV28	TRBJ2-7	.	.	CASTNRGIYEQYF	TGTGCCAGCACCAATCGGGGAATCTACGAGCAGTACTTC
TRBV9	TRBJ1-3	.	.	CASSVGQSGNTIYF	TGTGCCAGCAGCGTAGGACAGTCTGGAAACACCATATATTTT
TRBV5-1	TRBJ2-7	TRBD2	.	CASSWEGWGNEQYF	TGCGCCAGCAGCTGGGAGGGCTGGGGGAACGAGCAGTACTTC
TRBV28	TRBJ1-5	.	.	CASSSIVGGQPQHF	TGTGCCAGCAGCTCCATCGTAGGTGGGCAGCCCCAGCATTTT
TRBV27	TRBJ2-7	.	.	CASSWGPDSYEQYF	TGTGCCAGCAGTTGGGGTCCGGACTCCTACGAGCAGTACTTC
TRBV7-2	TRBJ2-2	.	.	CASSSAPFRGTGELFF	TGTGCCAGCAGCTCCGCGCCCTTTCGGGGGACCGGGGAGCTGTTTTTT
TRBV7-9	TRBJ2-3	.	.	CASSNGRFTDTQYF	TGTGCCAGCAGCAATGGACGGTTCACAGATACGCAGTATTTT
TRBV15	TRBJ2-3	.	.	CATSGFYPDTQYF	TGTGCCACCAGCGGGTTTTATCCAGATACGCAGTATTTT
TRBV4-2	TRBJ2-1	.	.	CASSQGGGTPANEQFF	TGTGCCAGCAGCCAAGGAGGGGGAACTCCAGCGAATGAGCAGTTCTTC
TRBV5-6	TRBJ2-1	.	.	CASSGLAAERGEQFF	TGTGCCAGCAGCGGACTGGCCGCGGAGAGGGGTGAGCAGTTCTTC
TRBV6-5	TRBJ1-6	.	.	CASSSTGANSPLHF	TGTGCCAGCAGTTCCACAGGTGCTAATTCACCCCTCCACTTT
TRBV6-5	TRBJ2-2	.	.	CASSYRDTNTGELFF	TGTGCCAGCAGCTACCGGGACACGAACACCGGGGAGCTGTTTTTT
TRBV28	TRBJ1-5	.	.	CASSSPGRINQPQHF	TGTGCCAGCAGTTCCCCGGGACGGATAAATCAGCCCCAGCATTTT
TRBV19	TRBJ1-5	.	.	CASSPRGNQPQHF	TGTGCCAGTAGTCCCAGGGGCAATCAGCCCCAGCATTTT
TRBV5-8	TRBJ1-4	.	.	CASSFDRGDEKLFF	TGTGCCAGCAGCTTTGACAGAGGGGATGAAAAACTGTTTTTT
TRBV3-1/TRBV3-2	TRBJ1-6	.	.	CASRSTGGYSPLHF	TGTGCCAGCAGATCGACGGGGGGATATTCACCCCTCCACTTT
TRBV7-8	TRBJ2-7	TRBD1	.	CASSFDRDEQYF	TGTGCCAGCAGCTTCGACAGGGACGAGCAGTACTTC
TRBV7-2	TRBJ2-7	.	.	CASSFRGPAEQYF	TGTGCCAGCAGCTTTCGGGGACCCGCCGAGCAGTACTTC
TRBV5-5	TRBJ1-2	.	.	CASSPDGTYGYTF	TGTGCCAGCAGCCCGGACGGCACCTATGGCTACACCTTC
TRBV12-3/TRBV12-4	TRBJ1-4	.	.	CASSRTGKLFF	TGTGCCAGCAGCCGTACGGGAAAACTGTTTTTT
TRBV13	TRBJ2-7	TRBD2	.	CASSLRLQLAGGWDEQYF	TGTGCCAGCAGCTTACGGCTCCAACTAGCGGGAGGTTGGGACGAGCAGTACTTC
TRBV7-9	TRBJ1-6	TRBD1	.	CASSLGQGGNSPLHF	TGTGCCAGCAGCTTAGGACAGGGAGGTAATTCACCCCTCCACTTT
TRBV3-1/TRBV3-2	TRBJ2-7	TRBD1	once	CASSPGTGIYEQYF	TGTGCCAGCAGCCCCGGGACAGGGATCTACGAGCAGTACTTC
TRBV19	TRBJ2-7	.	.	CASRGVGSGEQYF	TGTGCCAGTAGGGGAGTCGGTTCGGGGGAGCAGTACTTC
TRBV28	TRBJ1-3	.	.	CASSLWGKENTIYF	TGTGCCAGCAGTTTATGGGGGAAGGAAAACACCATATATTTT
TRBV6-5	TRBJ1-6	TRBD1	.	CAIKGGTVNSPLHF	TGTGCCATCAAGGGTGGGACAGTCAATTCACCCCTCCACTTT